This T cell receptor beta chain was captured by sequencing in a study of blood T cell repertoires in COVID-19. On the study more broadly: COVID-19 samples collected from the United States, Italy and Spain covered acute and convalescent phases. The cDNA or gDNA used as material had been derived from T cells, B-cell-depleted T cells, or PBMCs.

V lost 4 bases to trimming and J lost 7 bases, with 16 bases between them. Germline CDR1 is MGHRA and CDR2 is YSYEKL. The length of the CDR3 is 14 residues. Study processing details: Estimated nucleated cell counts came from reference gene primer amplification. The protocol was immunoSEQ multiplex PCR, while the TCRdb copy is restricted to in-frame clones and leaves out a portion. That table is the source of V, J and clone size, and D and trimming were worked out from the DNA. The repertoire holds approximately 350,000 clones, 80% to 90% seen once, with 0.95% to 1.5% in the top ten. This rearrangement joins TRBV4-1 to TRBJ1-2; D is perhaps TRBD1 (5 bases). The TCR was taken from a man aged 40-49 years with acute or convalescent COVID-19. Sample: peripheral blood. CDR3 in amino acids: CASSPARGLSGYTF. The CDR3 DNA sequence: TGCGCCAGCAGCCCGGCTCGGGGACTTAGTGGCTACACCTTC.